This T cell receptor beta chain was profiled in a study of shared clonotypes between healthy human individuals. Study-wide background: Three plates were used per donor for CD4 naive, three for CD4 memory, two for CD8 naive and one for CD8 memory. General study results and limits: Only blood was sampled; tissue repertoires likely differ. Large depth notwithstanding, sorted-subset sequencing proved incomplete by rarefaction.

Samples underwent the assay at deep level. Libraries were prepared by immunoSEQ multiplex PCR; TCRdb keeps only in-frame clonotypes and omits some of them. The repertoire has some 650,000 clones, around 97% of them found once; the top ten carry about 0.06%. Germline V gene data show CDR1 as SGHVT and CDR2 as SQSDAQ. This CDR3 contains 18 residues. The ends were cut back, 5 bases at V and 0 bases at J, with 23 bases in the middle. As concerns this clone: Its antigen is not known.

This chain links TRBV7-4 with TRBJ2-7; tentatively, D is TRBD1 (6 bases). The clonotype originates from a woman aged 25 to 39 in good health. The material sequenced was naive CD4+ T cells sorted from blood. Subset given: CD45RA+ positively selected. As DNA, the CDR3 is TGTGCCAGCAGCCAATTTCTACAACAGGGTCCGAGCTCCTACGAGCAGTACTTC. Protein: CASSQFLQQGPSSYEQYF. Using reference TRBV7-4 and TRBJ2-7 for the parts outside the CDR3, the full variable domain is GAGVSQSPRYKVAKRGRDVALRCDSISGHVTLYWYRQTLGQGSEVLTYSQSDAQRDKSGRPSGRFSAERPERSVSTLKIQRTEQGDSAVYLCASSQFLQQGPSSYEQYFGPGTRLTVT.